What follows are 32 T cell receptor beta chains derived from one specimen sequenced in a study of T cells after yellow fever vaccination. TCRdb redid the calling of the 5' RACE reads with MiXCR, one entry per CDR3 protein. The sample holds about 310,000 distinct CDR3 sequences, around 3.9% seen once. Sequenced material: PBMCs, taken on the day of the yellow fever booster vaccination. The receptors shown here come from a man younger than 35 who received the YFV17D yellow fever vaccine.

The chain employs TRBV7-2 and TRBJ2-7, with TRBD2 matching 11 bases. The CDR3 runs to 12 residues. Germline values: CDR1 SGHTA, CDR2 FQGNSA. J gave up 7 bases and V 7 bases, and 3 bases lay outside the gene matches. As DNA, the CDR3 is TGTGCCAGCACCTGGACTAGCGGGGAGCAGTACTTC. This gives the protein CASTWTSGEQYF.

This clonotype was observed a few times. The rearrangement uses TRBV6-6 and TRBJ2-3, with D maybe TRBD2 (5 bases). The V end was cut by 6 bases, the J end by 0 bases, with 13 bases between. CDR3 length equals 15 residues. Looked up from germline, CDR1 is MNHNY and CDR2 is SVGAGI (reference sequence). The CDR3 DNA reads TGTGCCAGCAGCCGGGTCGGACTTAGCACAGATACGCAGTATTTT. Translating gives CASSRVGLSTDTQYF.

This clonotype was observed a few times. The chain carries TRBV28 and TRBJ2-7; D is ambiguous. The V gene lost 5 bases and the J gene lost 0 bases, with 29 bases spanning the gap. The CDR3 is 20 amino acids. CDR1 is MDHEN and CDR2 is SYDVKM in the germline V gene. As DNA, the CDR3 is TGTGCCAGCAGTACCCCCTATTCTATCTCACGTCGGGCTTCCTCCTACGAGCAGTACTTC. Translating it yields CASSTPYSISRRASSYEQYF.

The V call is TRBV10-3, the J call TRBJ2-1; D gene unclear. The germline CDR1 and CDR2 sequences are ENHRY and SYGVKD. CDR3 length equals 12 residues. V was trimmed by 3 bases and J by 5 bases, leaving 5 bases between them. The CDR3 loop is CAISDPDNEQFF. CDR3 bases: TGTGCCATCAGTGACCCGGACAATGAGCAGTTCTTC.

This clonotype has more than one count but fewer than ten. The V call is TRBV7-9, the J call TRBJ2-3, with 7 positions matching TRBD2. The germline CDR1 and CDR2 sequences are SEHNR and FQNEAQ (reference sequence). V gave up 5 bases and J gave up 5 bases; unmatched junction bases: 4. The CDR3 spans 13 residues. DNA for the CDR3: TGTGCCAGCAGCGTCGGGACTAAAGATACGCAGTATTTT. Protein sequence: CASSVGTKDTQYF.

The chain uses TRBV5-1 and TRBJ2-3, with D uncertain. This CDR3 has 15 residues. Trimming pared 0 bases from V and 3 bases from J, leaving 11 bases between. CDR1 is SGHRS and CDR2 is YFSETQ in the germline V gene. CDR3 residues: CASSLGVIRTDTQYF. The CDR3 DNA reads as TGCGCCAGCAGCTTGGGGGTCATAAGGACAGATACGCAGTATTTT.

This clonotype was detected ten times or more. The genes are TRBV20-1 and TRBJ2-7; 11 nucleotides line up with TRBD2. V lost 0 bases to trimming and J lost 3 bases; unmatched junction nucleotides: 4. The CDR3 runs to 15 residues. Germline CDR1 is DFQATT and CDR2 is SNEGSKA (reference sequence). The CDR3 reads CSARDVLAGGYEQYF. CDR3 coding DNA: TGCAGTGCTAGAGATGTCCTAGCGGGAGGCTACGAGCAGTACTTC.

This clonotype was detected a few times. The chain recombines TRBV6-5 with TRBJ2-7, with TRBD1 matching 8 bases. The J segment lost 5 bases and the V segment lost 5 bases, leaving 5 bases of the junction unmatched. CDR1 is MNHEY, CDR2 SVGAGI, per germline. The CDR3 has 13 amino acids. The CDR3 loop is CASSQTGVNEQYF. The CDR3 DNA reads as TGTGCCAGCAGTCAGACAGGGGTCAACGAGCAGTACTTC.

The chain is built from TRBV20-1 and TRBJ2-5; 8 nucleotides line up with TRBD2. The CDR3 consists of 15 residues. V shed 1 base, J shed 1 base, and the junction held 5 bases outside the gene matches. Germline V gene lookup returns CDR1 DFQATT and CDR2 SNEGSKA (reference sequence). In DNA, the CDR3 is TGCAGTGCTAGAGCGCTAGCGGGCCTCCAAGAGACCCAGTACTTC. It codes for CSARALAGLQETQYF.

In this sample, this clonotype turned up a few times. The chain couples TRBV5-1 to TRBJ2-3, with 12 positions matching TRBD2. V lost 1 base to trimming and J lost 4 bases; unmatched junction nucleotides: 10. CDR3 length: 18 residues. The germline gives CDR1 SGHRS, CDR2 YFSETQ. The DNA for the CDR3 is TGCGCCAGCAGCTTGTCCCCTCTGACTAGCGGGGGCTCAGATACGCAGTATTTT. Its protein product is CASSLSPLTSGGSDTQYF.

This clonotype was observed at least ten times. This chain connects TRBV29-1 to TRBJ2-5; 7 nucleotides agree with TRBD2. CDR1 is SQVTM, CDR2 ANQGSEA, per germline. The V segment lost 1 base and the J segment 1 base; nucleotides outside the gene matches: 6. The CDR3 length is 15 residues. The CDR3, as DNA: TGCAGCGTTGAAGCCCCAGGGAGGGGCCAAGAGACCCAGTACTTC. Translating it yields CSVEAPGRGQETQYF. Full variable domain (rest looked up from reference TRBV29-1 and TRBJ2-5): SAVISQKPSRDICQRGTSLTIQCQVDSQVTMMFWYRQQPGQSLTLIATANQGSEATYESGFVIDKFPISRPNLTFSTLTVSNMSPEDSSIYLCSVEAPGRGQETQYFGPGTRLLVL.

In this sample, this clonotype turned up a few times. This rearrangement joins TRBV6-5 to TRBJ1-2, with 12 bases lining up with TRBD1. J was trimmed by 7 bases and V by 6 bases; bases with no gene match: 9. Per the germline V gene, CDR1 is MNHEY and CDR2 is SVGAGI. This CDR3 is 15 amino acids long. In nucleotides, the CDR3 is TGTGCCAGCAGAACCGGGACAGGGGGCGCAGGTGGCTACACCTTC. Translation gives CASRTGTGGAGGYTF.

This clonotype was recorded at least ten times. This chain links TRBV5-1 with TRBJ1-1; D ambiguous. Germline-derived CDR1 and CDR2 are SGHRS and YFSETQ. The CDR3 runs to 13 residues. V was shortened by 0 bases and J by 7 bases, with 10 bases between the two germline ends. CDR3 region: CASSLDPAGEAFF. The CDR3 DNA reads TGCGCCAGCAGCTTGGATCCGGCAGGTGAAGCTTTCTTT.

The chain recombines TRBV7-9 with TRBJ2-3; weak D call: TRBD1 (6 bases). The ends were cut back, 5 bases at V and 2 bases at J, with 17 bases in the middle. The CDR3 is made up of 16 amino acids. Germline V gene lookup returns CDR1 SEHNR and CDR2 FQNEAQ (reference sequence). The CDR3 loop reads CASSPIGGGHTDTQYF. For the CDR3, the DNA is TGTGCCAGCAGCCCCATCGGTGGGGGACACACAGATACGCAGTATTTT.

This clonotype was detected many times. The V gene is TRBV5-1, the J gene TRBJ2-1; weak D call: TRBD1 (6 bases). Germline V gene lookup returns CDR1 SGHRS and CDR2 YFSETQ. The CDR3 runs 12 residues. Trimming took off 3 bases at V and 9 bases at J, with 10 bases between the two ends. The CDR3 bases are TGCGCCAGCAGCTGGACAGAGGGTGAGCAGTTCTTC. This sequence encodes CASSWTEGEQFF.

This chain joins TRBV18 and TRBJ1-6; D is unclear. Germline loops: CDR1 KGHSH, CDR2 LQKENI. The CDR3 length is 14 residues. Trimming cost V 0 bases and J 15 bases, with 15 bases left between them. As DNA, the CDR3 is TGTGCCAGCTCACCACCTTCCGACCCAACCTTCCTCCACTTT. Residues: CASSPPSDPTFLHF.

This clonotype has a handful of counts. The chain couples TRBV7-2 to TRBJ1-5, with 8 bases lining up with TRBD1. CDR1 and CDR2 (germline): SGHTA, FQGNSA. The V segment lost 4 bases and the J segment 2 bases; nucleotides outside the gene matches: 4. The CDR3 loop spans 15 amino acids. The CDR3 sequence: CASSYQTGGNQPQHF. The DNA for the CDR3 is TGTGCCAGCAGCTACCAGACAGGGGGCAATCAGCCCCAGCATTTT.

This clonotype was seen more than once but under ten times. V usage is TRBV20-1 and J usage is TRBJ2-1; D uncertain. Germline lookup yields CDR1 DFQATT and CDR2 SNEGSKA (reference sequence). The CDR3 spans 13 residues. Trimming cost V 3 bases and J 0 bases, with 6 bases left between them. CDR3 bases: TGCAGTGCTAGTCCGAGCTCCTACAATGAGCAGTTCTTC. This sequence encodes CSASPSSYNEQFF.

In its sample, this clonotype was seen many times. CDR3 sequence: CASSPPPFSGNTIYF. The CDR3 DNA reads TGCGCCAGCAGCCCCCCACCCTTCTCTGGAAACACCATATATTTT. The rearrangement joins TRBV4-1 to TRBJ1-3; D is uncertain. The CDR3 extends over 15 amino acids. Germline loops: CDR1 MGHRA, CDR2 YSYEKL. V dropped 4 bases and J dropped 0 bases, with 10 bases sitting between them.

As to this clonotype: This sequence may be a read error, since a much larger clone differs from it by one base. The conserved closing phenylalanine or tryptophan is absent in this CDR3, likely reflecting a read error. The DNA for the CDR3 is TGTGCCATCAGTGACGAGCGGGGGGGACGAGACACCGGGGAGCTGTTTCTT. Its protein product is CAISDERGGRDTGELFL. This chain uses TRBV10-3 with TRBJ2-2; 10 nucleotides line up with TRBD2. The germline gives CDR1 ENHRY, CDR2 SYGVKD. The CDR3 runs to 17 residues. Trimming took 3 bases from V and 3 from J; bases not matched to a gene: 7.

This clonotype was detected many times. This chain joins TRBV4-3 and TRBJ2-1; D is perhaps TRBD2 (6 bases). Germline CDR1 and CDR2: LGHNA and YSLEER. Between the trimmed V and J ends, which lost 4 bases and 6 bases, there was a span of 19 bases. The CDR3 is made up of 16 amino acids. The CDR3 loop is CASSRSQTSRVNEQFF. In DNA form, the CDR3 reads TGCGCCAGCAGCCGAAGTCAGACTAGTCGGGTCAATGAGCAGTTCTTC.

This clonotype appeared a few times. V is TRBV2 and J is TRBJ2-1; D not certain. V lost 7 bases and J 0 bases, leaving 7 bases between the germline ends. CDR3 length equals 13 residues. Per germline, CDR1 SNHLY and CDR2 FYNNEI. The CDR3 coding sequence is TGTGCCAGCACACTGAGCTCCTACAATGAGCAGTTCTTC. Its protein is CASTLSSYNEQFF.

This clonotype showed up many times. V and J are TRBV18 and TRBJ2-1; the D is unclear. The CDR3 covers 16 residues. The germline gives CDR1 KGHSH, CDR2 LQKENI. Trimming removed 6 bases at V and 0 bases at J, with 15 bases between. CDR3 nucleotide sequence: TGTGCCAGCTCGCTAAACAGTGCCATCTCCTACAATGAGCAGTTCTTC. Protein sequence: CASSLNSAISYNEQFF.

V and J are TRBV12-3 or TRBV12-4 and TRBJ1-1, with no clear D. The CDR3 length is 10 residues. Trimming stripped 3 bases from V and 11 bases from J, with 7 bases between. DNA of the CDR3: TGTGCCAGCAGTTTTAATAGCGCTTTCTTT. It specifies CASSFNSAFF.

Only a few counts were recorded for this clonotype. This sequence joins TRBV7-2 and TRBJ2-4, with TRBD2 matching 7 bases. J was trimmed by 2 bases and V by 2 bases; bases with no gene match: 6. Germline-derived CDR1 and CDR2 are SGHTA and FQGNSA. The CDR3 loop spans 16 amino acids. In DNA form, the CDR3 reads TGTGCCAGCAGCTTATTCGGGGAGGGAACCAAAAACATTCAGTACTTC. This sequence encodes CASSLFGEGTKNIQYF.

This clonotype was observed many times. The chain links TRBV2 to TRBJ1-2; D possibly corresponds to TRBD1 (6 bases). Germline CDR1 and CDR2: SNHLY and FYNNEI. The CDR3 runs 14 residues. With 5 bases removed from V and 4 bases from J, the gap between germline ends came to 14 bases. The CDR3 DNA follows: TGTGCCAGCAGTCCCCTTGGGACAAGCTATGGCTACACCTTC. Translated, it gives CASSPLGTSYGYTF. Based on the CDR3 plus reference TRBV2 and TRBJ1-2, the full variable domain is EPEVTQTPSHQVTQMGQEVILRCVPISNHLYFYWYRQILGQKVEFLVSFYNNEISEKSEIFDDQFSVERPDGSNFTLKIRSTKLEDSAMYFCASSPLGTSYGYTFGSGTRLTVV.

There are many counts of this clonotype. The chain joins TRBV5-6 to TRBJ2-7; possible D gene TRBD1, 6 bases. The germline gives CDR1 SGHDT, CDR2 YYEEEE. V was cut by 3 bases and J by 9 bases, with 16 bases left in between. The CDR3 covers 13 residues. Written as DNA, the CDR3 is TGTGCCAGCAGCTCCTACCGGACAGCCGGGCAGTACTTC. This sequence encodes CASSSYRTAGQYF.

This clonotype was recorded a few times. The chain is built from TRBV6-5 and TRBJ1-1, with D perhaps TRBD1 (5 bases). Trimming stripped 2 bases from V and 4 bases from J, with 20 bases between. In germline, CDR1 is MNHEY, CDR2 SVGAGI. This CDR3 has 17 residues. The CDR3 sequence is CASSYGPSRGGGTEAFF. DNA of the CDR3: TGTGCCAGCAGTTACGGACCTTCGAGGGGCGGCGGCACTGAAGCTTTCTTT.

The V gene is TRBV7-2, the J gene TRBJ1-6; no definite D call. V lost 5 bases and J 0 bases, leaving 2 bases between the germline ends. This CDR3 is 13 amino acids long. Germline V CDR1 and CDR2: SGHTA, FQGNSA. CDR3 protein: CASSNSYNSPLHF. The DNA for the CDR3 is TGTGCCAGCAGCAACTCCTATAATTCACCCCTCCACTTT. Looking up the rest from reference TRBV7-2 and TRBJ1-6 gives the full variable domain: GAGVSQSPSNKVTEKGKDVELRCDPISGHTALYWYRQSLGQGLEFLIYFQGNSAPDKSGLPSDRFSAERTGGSVSTLTIQRTQQEDSAVYLCASSNSYNSPLHFGNGTRLTVT.

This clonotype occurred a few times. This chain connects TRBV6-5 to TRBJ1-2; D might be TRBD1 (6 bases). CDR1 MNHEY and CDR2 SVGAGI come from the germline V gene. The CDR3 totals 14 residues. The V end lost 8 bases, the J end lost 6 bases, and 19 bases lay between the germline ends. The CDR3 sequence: CASGFGQGRDGYTF. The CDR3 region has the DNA TGTGCCAGCGGATTCGGTCAGGGGCGAGATGGCTACACCTTC.

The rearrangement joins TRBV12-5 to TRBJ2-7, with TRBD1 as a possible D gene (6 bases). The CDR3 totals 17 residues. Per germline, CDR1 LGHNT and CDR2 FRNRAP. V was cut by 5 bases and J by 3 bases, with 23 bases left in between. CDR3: CASGLRIGGLPLYEQYV. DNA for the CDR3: TGTGCTAGTGGTCTCCGGATTGGGGGCCTACCACTCTACGAGCAGTACGTC.

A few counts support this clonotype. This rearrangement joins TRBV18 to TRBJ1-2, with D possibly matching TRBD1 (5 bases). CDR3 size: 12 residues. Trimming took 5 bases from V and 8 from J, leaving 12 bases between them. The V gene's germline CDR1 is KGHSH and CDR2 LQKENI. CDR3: CASSTGEDGYTF. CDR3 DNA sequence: TGTGCCAGCTCAACGGGGGAAGACGGCTACACCTTC.